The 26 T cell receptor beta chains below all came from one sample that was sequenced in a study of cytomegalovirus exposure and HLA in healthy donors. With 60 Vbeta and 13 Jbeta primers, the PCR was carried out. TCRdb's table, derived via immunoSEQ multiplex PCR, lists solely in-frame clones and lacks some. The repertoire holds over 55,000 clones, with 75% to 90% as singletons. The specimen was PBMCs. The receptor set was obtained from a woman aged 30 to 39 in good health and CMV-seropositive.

The CDR3 loop is CASSLQGQPQHF. CDR3 sequence (DNA): TGTGCCAGCAGCCTACAGGGTCAGCCCCAGCATTTT. V gene TRBV5-4 combines with J gene TRBJ1-5; D is possibly TRBD1 (6 bases). The CDR3 contains 12 residues. Germline V gene lookup returns CDR1 SGHNT and CDR2 YYREEE (reference sequence). V was trimmed by 4 bases and J by 6 bases, leaving 8 bases between them.

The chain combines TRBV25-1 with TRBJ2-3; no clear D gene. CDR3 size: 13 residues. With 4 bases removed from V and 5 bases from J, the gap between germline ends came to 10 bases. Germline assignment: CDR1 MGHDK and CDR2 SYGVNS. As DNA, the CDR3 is TGTGCCAGCAGTGGGCTGCGAGGAGATACGCAGTATTTT. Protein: CASSGLRGDTQYF.

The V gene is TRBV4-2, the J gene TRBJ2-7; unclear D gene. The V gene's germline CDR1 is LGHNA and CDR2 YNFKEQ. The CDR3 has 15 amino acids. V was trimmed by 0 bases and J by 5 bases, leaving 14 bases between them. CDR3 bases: TGTGCCAGCAGCCAAGATTTGCCTAGTCGCCACGAGCAGTACTTC. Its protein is CASSQDLPSRHEQYF.

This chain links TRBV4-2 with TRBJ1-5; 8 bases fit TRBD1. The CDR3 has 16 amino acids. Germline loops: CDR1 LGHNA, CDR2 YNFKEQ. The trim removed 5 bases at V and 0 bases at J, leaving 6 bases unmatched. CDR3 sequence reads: CASSAGGVYSNQPQHF. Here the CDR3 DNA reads TGTGCCAGCAGCGCAGGGGGCGTCTATAGCAATCAGCCCCAGCATTTT.

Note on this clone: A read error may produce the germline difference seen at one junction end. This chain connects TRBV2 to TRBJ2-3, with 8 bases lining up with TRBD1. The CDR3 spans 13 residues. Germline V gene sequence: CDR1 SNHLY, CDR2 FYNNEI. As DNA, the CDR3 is TGTGCCAGCAGTGATCTTAGGCAGGGGGCGCGGCATTTT. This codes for CASSDLRQGARHF. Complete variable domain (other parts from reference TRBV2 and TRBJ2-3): EPEVTQTPSHQVTQMGQEVILRCVPISNHLYFYWYRQILGQKVEFLVSFYNNEISEKSEIFDDQFSVERPDGSNFTLKIRSTKLEDSAMYFCASSDLRQGARHFGPGTRLTVL.

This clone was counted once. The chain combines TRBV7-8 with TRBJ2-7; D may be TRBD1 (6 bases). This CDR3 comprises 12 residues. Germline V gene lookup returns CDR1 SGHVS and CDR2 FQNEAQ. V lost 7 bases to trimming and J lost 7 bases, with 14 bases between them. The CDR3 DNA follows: TGTGCCAGCACCAAGCGAGGGGGAGAGCAGTACTTC. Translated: CASTKRGGEQYF.

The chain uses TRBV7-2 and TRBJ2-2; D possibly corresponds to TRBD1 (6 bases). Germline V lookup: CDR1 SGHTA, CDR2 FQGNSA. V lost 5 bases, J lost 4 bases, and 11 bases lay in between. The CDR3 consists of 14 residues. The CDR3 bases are TGTGCCAGCAGCATAAGACAGGTCACCGGGGAGCTGTTTTTT. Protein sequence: CASSIRQVTGELFF.

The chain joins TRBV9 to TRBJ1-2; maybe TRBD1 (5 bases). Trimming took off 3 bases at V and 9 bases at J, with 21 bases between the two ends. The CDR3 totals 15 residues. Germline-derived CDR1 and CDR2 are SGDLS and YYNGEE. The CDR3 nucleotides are TGTGCCAGCAGCGCGACATCACGGGGGGTAGGGAGCTACACCTTC. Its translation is CASSATSRGVGSYTF.

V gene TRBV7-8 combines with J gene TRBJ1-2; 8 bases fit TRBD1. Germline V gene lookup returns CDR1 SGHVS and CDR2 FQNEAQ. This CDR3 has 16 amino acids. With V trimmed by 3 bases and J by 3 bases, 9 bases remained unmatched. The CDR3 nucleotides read TGTGCCAGCAGCTTGGGGGACAGGATTGCGCACTATGGCTACACCTTC. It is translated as CASSLGDRIAHYGYTF.

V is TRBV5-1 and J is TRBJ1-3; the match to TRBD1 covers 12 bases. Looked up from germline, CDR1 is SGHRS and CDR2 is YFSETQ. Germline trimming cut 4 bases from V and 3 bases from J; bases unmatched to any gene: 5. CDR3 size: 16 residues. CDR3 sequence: CASSGGQGALGNTIYF. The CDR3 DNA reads TGCGCCAGCAGCGGGGGACAGGGGGCGCTTGGAAACACCATATATTTT. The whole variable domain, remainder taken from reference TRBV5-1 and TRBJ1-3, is KAGVTQTPRYLIKTRGQQVTLSCSPISGHRSVSWYQQTPGQGLQFLFEYFSETQRNKGNFPGRFSGRQFSNSRSEMNVSTLELGDSALYLCASSGGQGALGNTIYFGEGSWLTVV.

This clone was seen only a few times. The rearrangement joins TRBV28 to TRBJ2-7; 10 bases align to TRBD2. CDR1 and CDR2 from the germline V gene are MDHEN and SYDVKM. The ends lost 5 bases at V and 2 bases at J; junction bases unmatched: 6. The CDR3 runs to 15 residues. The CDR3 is CASSRLAGLTYEQYF. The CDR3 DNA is TGTGCCAGCAGTCGACTAGCGGGCCTTACCTACGAGCAGTACTTC.

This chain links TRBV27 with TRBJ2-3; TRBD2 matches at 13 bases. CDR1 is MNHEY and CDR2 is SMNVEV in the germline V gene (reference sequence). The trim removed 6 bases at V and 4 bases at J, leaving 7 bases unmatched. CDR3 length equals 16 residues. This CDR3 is CASSRLAGGLPDTQYF. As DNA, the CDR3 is TGTGCCAGCAGCAGACTAGCGGGAGGCCTGCCAGATACGCAGTATTTT.

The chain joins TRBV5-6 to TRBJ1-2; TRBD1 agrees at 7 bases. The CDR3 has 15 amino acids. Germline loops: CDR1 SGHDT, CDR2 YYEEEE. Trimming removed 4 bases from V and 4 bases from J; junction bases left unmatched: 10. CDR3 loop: CASSPTGTASYGYTF. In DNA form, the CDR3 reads TGTGCCAGCAGCCCGACCGGGACAGCTTCCTATGGCTACACCTTC.

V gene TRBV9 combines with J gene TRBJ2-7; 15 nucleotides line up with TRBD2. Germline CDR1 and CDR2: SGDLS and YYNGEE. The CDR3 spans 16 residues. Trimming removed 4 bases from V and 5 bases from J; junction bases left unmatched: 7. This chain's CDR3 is CASSFGLAGGRDEQYF. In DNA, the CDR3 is TGTGCCAGCAGCTTCGGACTAGCGGGAGGGAGGGACGAGCAGTACTTC. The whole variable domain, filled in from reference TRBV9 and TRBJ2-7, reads DSGVTQTPKHLITATGQRVTLRCSPRSGDLSVYWYQQSLDQGLQFLIQYYNGEERAKGNILERFSAQQFPDLHSELNLSSLELGDSALYFCASSFGLAGGRDEQYFGPGTRLTVT.

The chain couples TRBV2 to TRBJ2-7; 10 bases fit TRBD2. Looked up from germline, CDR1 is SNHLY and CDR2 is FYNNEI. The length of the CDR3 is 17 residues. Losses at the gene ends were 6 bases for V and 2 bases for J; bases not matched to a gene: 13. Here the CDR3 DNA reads TGTGCCAGCAGGGCGATGGCTAGCGGGAGTTCCCCCTACGAGCAGTACTTC. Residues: CASRAMASGSSPYEQYF.

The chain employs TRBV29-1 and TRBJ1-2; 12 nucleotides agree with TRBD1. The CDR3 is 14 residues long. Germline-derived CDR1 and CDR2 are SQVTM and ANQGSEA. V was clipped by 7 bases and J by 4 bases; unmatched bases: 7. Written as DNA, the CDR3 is TGCAGCGGGACCGGGACAGGGGGCGGCTATGGCTACACCTTC. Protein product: CSGTGTGGGYGYTF.

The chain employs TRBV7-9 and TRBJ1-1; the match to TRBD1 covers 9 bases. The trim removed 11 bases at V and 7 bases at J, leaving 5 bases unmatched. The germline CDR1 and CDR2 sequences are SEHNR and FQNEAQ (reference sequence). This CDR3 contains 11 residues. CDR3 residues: CAAGQGVEAFF. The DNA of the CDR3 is TGTGCCGCGGGACAGGGCGTTGAAGCTTTCTTT.

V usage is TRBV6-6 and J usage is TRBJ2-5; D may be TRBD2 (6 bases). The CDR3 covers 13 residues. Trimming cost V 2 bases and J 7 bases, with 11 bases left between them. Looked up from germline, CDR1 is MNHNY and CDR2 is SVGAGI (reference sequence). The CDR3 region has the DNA TGTGCCAGCAGTTACCCGGGAGAGGTGACCCAGTACTTC. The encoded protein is CASSYPGEVTQYF.

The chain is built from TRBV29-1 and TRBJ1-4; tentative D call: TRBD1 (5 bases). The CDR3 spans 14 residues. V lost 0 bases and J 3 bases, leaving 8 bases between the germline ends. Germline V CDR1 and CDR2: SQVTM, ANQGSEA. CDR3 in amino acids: CSVEEWGANEKLFF. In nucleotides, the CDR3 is TGCAGCGTTGAAGAGTGGGGGGCTAATGAAAAACTGTTTTTT.

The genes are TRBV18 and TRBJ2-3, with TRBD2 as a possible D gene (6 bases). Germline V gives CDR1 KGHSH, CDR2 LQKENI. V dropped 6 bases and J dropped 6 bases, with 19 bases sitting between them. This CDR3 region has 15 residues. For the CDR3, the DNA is TGTGCCAGCTCGTCGTTGGGGGGTCCGGCGGATACGCAGTATTTT. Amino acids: CASSSLGGPADTQYF. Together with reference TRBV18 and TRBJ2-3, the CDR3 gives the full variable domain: NAGVMQNPRHLVRRRGQEARLRCSPMKGHSHVYWYRQLPEEGLKFMVYLQKENIIDESGMPKERFSAEFPKEGPSILRIQQVVRGDSAAYFCASSSLGGPADTQYFGPGTRLTVL.

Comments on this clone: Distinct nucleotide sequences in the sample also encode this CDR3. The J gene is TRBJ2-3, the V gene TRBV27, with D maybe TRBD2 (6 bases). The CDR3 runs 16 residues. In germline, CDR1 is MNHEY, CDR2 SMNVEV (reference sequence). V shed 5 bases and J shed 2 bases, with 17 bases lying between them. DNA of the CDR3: TGTGCCAGCAGTCAAATTCCGGGACTTTCCACAGATACGCAGTATTTT. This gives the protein CASSQIPGLSTDTQYF.

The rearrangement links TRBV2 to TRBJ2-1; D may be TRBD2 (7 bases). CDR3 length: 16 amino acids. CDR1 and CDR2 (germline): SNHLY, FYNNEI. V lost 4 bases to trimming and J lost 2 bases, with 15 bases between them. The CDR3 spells CASSGGGGGPYNEQFF. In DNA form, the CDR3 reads TGTGCCAGCAGTGGGGGGGGCGGGGGACCCTACAATGAGCAGTTCTTC.

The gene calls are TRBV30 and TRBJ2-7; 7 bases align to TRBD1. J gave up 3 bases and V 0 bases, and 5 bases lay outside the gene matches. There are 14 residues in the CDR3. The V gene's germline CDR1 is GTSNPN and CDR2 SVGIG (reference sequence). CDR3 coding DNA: TGTGCCTGGAGTGTCGGAACAGGGGACTACGAGCAGTACTTC. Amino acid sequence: CAWSVGTGDYEQYF.

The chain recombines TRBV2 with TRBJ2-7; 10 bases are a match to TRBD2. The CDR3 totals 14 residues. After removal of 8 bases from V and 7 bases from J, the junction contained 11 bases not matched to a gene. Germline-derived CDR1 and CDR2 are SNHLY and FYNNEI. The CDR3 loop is CASPLAGSSREQYF. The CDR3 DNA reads TGTGCCAGCCCACTAGCGGGAAGTTCGAGGGAGCAGTACTTC.

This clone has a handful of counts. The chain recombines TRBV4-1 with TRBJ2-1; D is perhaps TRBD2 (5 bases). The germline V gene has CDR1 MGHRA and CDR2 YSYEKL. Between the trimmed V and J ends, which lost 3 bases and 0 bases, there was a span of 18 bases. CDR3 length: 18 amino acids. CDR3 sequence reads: CASSQGSGQGSSYNEQFF. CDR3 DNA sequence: TGCGCCAGCAGCCAGGGGTCCGGCCAAGGGAGCTCCTACAATGAGCAGTTCTTC.

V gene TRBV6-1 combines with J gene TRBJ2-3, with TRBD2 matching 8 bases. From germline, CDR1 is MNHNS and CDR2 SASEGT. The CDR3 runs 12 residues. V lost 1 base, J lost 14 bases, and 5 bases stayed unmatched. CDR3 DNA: TGTGCCAGCAGTGAAGTGACGGGAGGGCCGTATTTT. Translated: CASSEVTGGPYF.